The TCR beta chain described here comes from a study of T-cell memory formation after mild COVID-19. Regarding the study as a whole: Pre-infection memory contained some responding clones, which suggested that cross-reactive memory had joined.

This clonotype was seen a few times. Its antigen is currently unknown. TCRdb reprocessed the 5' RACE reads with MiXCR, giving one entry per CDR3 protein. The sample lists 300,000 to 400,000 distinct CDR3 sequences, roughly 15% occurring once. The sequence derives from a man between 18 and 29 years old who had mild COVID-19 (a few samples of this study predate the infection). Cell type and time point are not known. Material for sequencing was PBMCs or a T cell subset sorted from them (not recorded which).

In DNA, the CDR3 is TGCAGCGTTGAGGTAGTTCTAAGGGCTGAAGCTTTCTTT. Encoded protein: CSVEVVLRAEAFF. The chain joins TRBV29-1 to TRBJ1-1; D is undetermined. Looked up from germline, CDR1 is SQVTM and CDR2 is ANQGSEA. The length of the CDR3 is 13 residues. Trimming pared 3 bases from V and 6 bases from J, leaving 14 bases between.